This passage covers 30 T cell receptor beta chains from one sample sequenced in a study of CDR3 diversity in severe acne. MiXCR was run by TCRdb on the PCR reads, yielding one entry per CDR3 protein. The sample includes about 85,000 distinct CDR3 sequences, about 48% of them seen just once. The sample consisted of blood. The receptors were sampled from a male donor in good health, serving as a control.

DNA of the CDR3: TGCGCCAGCAGCCGGGGACAGAGAACCTATGGCTACACCTTC. It is translated as CASSRGQRTYGYTF. The chain is built from TRBV5-1 and TRBJ1-2; 7 positions agree with TRBD1. CDR1 and CDR2 from the germline V gene are SGHRS and YFSETQ. The junction had 7 bases not matched to a gene; V was cut back by 4 bases and J by 4 bases. This CDR3 contains 14 residues.

The chain uses TRBV19 and TRBJ2-7; D is perhaps TRBD1 or TRBD2 (6 bases each). The CDR3 is made up of 15 amino acids. Germline CDR1 is LNHDA and CDR2 is SQIVND (reference sequence). The V gene lost 6 bases and the J gene lost 5 bases, with 20 bases spanning the gap. In DNA form, the CDR3 reads TGTGCCAGTAGGGAGGGAACAGGGTTAACCCACGAGCAGTACTTC. Its translation is CASREGTGLTHEQYF.

The CDR3 spells CASSYSDRGNGYTIYF. CDR3 coding DNA: TGTGCCAGCAGTTACTCGGACAGGGGCAATGGCTACACCATATATTTT. The chain links TRBV6-6 to TRBJ1-3; 9 nucleotides line up with TRBD1. This CDR3 spans 16 amino acids. Looked up from germline, CDR1 is MNHNY and CDR2 is SVGAGI (reference sequence). The V segment lost 0 bases and the J segment 8 bases; nucleotides outside the gene matches: 8.

The chain combines TRBV11-3 with TRBJ2-1; 10 bases match TRBD2. This CDR3 contains 16 residues. Germline V gene data show CDR1 as SGHNT and CDR2 as YENEEA. Trimming took 5 bases from V and 8 from J; bases not matched to a gene: 12. CDR3 DNA: TGTGCCAGCAGCCCTACCCAGCGGGAGGGCCGGGATGAGCAGTTCTTC. It codes for CASSPTQREGRDEQFF. Variable domain in full (rest from reference TRBV11-3 and TRBJ2-1): EAGVVQSPRYKIIEKKQPVAFWCNPISGHNTLYWYLQNLGQGPELLIRYENEEAVDDSQLPKDRFSAERLKGVDSTLKIQPAELGDSAVYLCASSPTQREGRDEQFFGPGTRLTVL.

The rearrangement links TRBV11-3 to TRBJ2-7; 7 nucleotides agree with TRBD1. The CDR3 runs to 12 residues. The V segment lost 2 bases and the J segment 7 bases; nucleotides outside the gene matches: 2. Germline V gene lookup returns CDR1 SGHNT and CDR2 YENEEA. As DNA, the CDR3 is TGTGCCAGCAGCTTACAGGGGGAAGAGCAGTACTTC. Translating gives CASSLQGEEQYF.

The chain couples TRBV12-3 or TRBV12-4 to TRBJ1-2, with a tentative D call TRBD1 (6 bases). CDR3 size: 11 residues. V was cut by 8 bases and J by 2 bases, with 6 bases left in between. The chain's CDR3 is CASGQNYGYTF. In nucleotides, the CDR3 is TGTGCCAGCGGACAGAACTATGGCTACACCTTC.

This chain links TRBV5-6 with TRBJ2-7; D is possibly TRBD1 (5 bases). CDR3 length equals 15 residues. CDR1 is SGHDT and CDR2 is YYEEEE in the germline V gene. Trimming removed 5 bases at V and 3 bases at J, with 18 bases between. The CDR3 reads CASSLGQTALYEQYF. CDR3 sequence (DNA): TGTGCCAGCAGTTTAGGGCAGACAGCGCTCTACGAGCAGTACTTC.

The chain couples TRBV7-9 to TRBJ2-7; possible D gene TRBD2, 6 bases. The CDR3 spans 14 residues. Germline V gives CDR1 SEHNR, CDR2 FQNEAQ (reference sequence). V was clipped by 8 bases and J by 1 base, with 15 bases between them. CDR3 in amino acids: CASGGMEGSYEQYF. The CDR3 nucleotides are TGTGCCAGCGGGGGGATGGAAGGGTCCTACGAGCAGTACTTC.

This sequence joins TRBV7-8 and TRBJ2-2, with D tentatively TRBD2 (6 bases). Germline-derived CDR1 and CDR2 are SGHVS and FQNEAQ. The V end was cut by 5 bases, the J end by 6 bases, with 19 bases between. The CDR3 length is 16 residues. As DNA, the CDR3 is TGTGCCAGCAGCCACCTCGATCGACTAGGGGCCGGGGAGCTGTTTTTT. Its protein is CASSHLDRLGAGELFF.

This clonotype came up a few times. This chain joins TRBV29-1 and TRBJ2-7, with 9 bases that match TRBD1. The CDR3 loop spans 13 amino acids. The V segment lost 3 bases and the J segment 5 bases; nucleotides outside the gene matches: 5. The V gene's germline CDR1 is SQVTM and CDR2 ANQGSEA. The CDR3 region has the DNA TGCAGCGTTGAGGACAGGGGAGGTAACGAGCAGTACTTC. It specifies CSVEDRGGNEQYF.

About this clonotype itself: A read error is possible here, since a much larger clone lies one base away. This chain links TRBV15 with TRBJ2-5; no clear D. Deletions cut 0 bases from V and 0 bases from J, with 11 bases between. Germline V CDR1 and CDR2: LNHNV, YYDKDF (reference sequence). This CDR3 contains 16 residues. The CDR3 region is CATSRDFEPYQETQYF. CDR3 nucleotide sequence: TGTGCCACCAGCAGAGATTTCGAGCCGTACCAAGAGACCCAGTACTTC.

A word on this clonotype: This could be a read error, since a much larger clone is one nucleotide away. This chain uses TRBV25-1 with TRBJ1-5; unclear D gene. The V gene's germline CDR1 is MGHDK and CDR2 SYGVNS. The CDR3 covers 13 residues. Trimming took 6 bases from V and 7 from J, leaving 13 bases between them. The CDR3, as DNA: TGTGCCAGCAGCGTGGTAGAAGGGCAGCCCCAGCATTTT. Protein sequence: CASSVVEGQPQHF.

By sample share, this clonotype is medium-sized. This chain links TRBV6-1 with TRBJ2-7; D gene uncertain. V lost 3 bases and J lost 2, with 11 bases in between. Germline CDR1 is MNHNS and CDR2 is SASEGT. The CDR3 extends over 14 amino acids. The CDR3 is CASSDLIQAYEQYF. The DNA for the CDR3 is TGTGCCAGCAGTGATCTGATTCAAGCCTACGAGCAGTACTTC.

This clonotype has just one count. A much larger clone is a single base away; this may be a read error. J is TRBJ1-1 and V is TRBV7-2; no clear D gene. This CDR3 has 11 residues. Looked up from germline, CDR1 is SGHTA and CDR2 is FQGNSA. The CDR3 loop reads CASSENPEALF. CDR3 nucleotides: TGTGCCAGCAGCGAGAACCCTGAAGCTCTCTTT.

The sample holds many counts of this clonotype. The chain combines TRBV16 with TRBJ2-7; D is perhaps TRBD1 (5 bases). Trimming took off 4 bases at V and 7 bases at J, with 11 bases between the two ends. The CDR3 totals 12 residues. Germline assignment: CDR1 KGHSY and CDR2 FQNENV. The CDR3 DNA sequence: TGTGCCAGCAGCCCAGGGCTGCGGGAGCAGTACTTC. Amino acids: CASSPGLREQYF.

The chain is built from TRBV29-1 and TRBJ2-3; 8 bases are a match to TRBD2. The CDR3 runs to 11 residues. V trimming: 7 bases; J trimming: 9 bases; junction bases outside the gene matches: 6. Per the germline V gene, CDR1 is SQVTM and CDR2 is ANQGSEA. CDR3 coding DNA: TGCAGCGCCGGGGGGGCTGCCACGCAGTATTTT. Its translation: CSAGGAATQYF.

On this clonotype: Mismatch with germline at one junction end may stem from a read error. The rearrangement uses TRBV20-1 and TRBJ2-1; 16 nucleotides agree with TRBD2. The CDR3 consists of 13 residues. Germline V CDR1 and CDR2: DFQATT, SNEGSKA (reference sequence). CDR3 sequence: CSALGLAGGPGLF. In DNA, the CDR3 is TGCAGTGCCCTGGGACTAGCGGGAGGGCCTGGTCTCTTC.

This clonotype was picked up many times. This chain joins TRBV5-1 and TRBJ1-4; D remains unclear. CDR3 length equals 16 residues. Germline V CDR1 and CDR2: SGHRS, YFSETQ. The germline V and J ends were trimmed by 0 bases and 7 bases, with 16 bases remaining between them. The CDR3 loop is CASSLGESSGSEKLFF. The CDR3 DNA reads as TGCGCCAGCAGCTTGGGGGAGAGCAGTGGCAGTGAAAAACTGTTTTTT.

As regards this clonotype: Compared with germline, one end of the junction differs, possibly owing to a read error. This sequence joins TRBV9 and TRBJ2-3, with 10 bases fitting TRBD1. The CDR3 contains 16 residues. Germline CDR1 SGDLS, CDR2 YYNGEE. The DNA of the CDR3 is TGTGCCAGCAGCGCGACCGGGACAGGGGCCACAGATACGCGGTATTTT. This gives the protein CASSATGTGATDTRYF.

This clonotype is classed as medium-sized (0.01 to 0.1%). V usage is TRBV29-1 and J usage is TRBJ2-3; D gene unclear. V gave up 0 bases and J gave up 4 bases, with 14 bases separating them. Germline-derived CDR1 and CDR2 are SQVTM and ANQGSEA. This CDR3 has 15 amino acids. The CDR3 loop is CSVEDGVVGADTQYF. The CDR3 DNA follows: TGCAGCGTTGAAGATGGGGTTGTCGGAGCAGATACGCAGTATTTT.

The rearrangement uses TRBV2 and TRBJ1-5; no definite D call. The ends were cut back, 0 bases at V and 2 bases at J, with 11 bases in the middle. CDR3 size: 16 residues. The germline gives CDR1 SNHLY, CDR2 FYNNEI. CDR3 sequence reads: CASSEAGNVCNQPQHF. The CDR3 bases are TGTGCCAGCAGTGAAGCGGGGAATGTGTGCAATCAGCCCCAGCATTTT.

The V call is TRBV20-1, the J call TRBJ2-5, with 11 nucleotides matching TRBD1. J gave up 2 bases and V 6 bases, and 5 bases lay outside the gene matches. The CDR3 length is 14 residues. The V gene's germline CDR1 is DFQATT and CDR2 SNEGSKA (reference sequence). The CDR3, as DNA: TGCAGTGCAAGGGACAGGGGGTCGCAAGAGACCCAGTACTTC. Its protein is CSARDRGSQETQYF.

Concerning this clonotype itself: The junction does not match germline at one end; this may be a read error. The chain recombines TRBV20-1 with TRBJ2-7, with D perhaps given as TRBD1 or TRBD2 (6 bases each). CDR1 is DFQATT and CDR2 is SNEGSKA in the germline V gene (reference sequence). CDR3 length equals 14 residues. CDR3 region: CGARGGQGSYEQYF. Written as DNA, the CDR3 is TGCGGTGCTAGAGGGGGGCAGGGCTCCTACGAGCAGTACTTC.

The chain is built from TRBV19 and TRBJ1-3; D call uncertain. Trimming took off 11 bases at V and 4 bases at J, with 18 bases between the two ends. CDR1 is LNHDA, CDR2 SQIVND, per germline (reference sequence). The CDR3 covers 14 residues. CDR3 amino acids: CASAPGLHGNTIYF. CDR3 in DNA: TGTGCCTCCGCCCCCGGTCTTCACGGAAACACCATATATTTT.

This clonotype was seen repeatedly, ten times or more. This chain uses TRBV19 with TRBJ1-6; 9 bases agree with TRBD1. The CDR3 length is 14 residues. The trim removed 8 bases at V and 10 bases at J, leaving 9 bases unmatched. The germline CDR1 and CDR2 sequences are LNHDA and SQIVND (reference sequence). The CDR3 sequence is CASSPQGARSPLHF. For the CDR3, the DNA is TGTGCCAGTTCCCCACAGGGGGCAAGGTCACCCCTCCACTTT. Filled out from reference TRBV19 and TRBJ1-6, the complete variable domain reads DGGITQSPKYLFRKEGQNVTLSCEQNLNHDAMYWYRQDPGQGLRLIYYSQIVNDFQKGDIAEGYSVSREKKESFPLTVTSAQKNPTAFYLCASSPQGARSPLHFGNGTRLTVT.

A note on this clonotype: The CDR3 end shows no conserved phenylalanine or tryptophan, and so a read error is likely. V usage is TRBV7-9 and J usage is TRBJ1-3, with 7 bases identical to TRBD1. With V trimmed by 5 bases and J by 4 bases, 8 bases remained unmatched. In germline, CDR1 is SEHNR, CDR2 FQNEAQ (reference sequence). The length of the CDR3 is 15 residues. In DNA form, the CDR3 reads TGTGCCAGCAGCGTAGGACAGGCTGCCGGAAACACCATATATCTT. Translation gives CASSVGQAAGNTIYL.

The genes are TRBV25-1 and TRBJ1-2, with D hard to call. V lost 4 bases to trimming and J lost 2 bases, with 11 bases between them. The germline CDR1 and CDR2 sequences are MGHDK and SYGVNS. The CDR3 covers 14 residues. CDR3 DNA sequence: TGTGCCAGCAGTGGTAGTTCATCGAACTATGGCTACACCTTC. It encodes CASSGSSSNYGYTF.

This chain connects TRBV10-3 to TRBJ2-3; 8 nucleotides match TRBD2. Germline CDR1 reads ENHRY; CDR2 reads SYGVKD. Unmatched junction bases numbered 10, after V lost 11 bases and J lost 3 bases. The CDR3 is made up of 14 amino acids. The DNA for the CDR3 is TGTGCCGCCGGCCGGCGGGAGGAGACAGATACGCAGTATTTT. It translates to CAAGRREETDTQYF.

This clonotype was detected many times. This chain connects TRBV20-1 to TRBJ2-3; 12 bases align to TRBD1. The CDR3 contains 19 residues. V shed 3 bases and J 2 bases; nucleotides not matched to a gene: 15. In germline, CDR1 is DFQATT, CDR2 SNEGSKA (reference sequence). DNA of the CDR3: TGCAGTGCTAGTAGTTTTGGGACAGGGGGCTTTTGGGACACAGATACGCAGTATTTT. Translating gives CSASSFGTGGFWDTDTQYF.

This clonotype has a count of ten or more. The J gene is TRBJ1-5, the V gene TRBV5-1; tentatively, D is TRBD1 (5 bases). Germline CDR1 is SGHRS and CDR2 is YFSETQ. The CDR3 is 16 amino acids. The germline V and J ends were trimmed by 4 bases and 2 bases, with 16 bases remaining between them. The CDR3 DNA reads TGCGCCAGCAGCCCCGGGGGGGGGTCGGGCAATCAGCCCCAGCATTTT. It encodes CASSPGGGSGNQPQHF. The variable domain in full, with the rest retrieved from reference TRBV5-1 and TRBJ1-5, is KAGVTQTPRYLIKTRGQQVTLSCSPISGHRSVSWYQQTPGQGLQFLFEYFSETQRNKGNFPGRFSGRQFSNSRSEMNVSTLELGDSALYLCASSPGGGSGNQPQHFGDGTRLSIL.